This T cell receptor (beta chain) came from a study of glioma-infiltrating T cells after dendritic cell vaccination. Across the whole study: Samples are from glioblastoma patients in Phase I and II dendritic cell vaccine trials. The vaccine used monocyte-derived dendritic cells pulsed overnight with autologous tumor lysate.

Up to about 2 ug genomic DNA was used for TCRB CDR3 amplification. Sequencing was performed with immunoSEQ multiplex PCR; in TCRdb, only in-frame clones are kept and a portion is missing. The sample gives about 82,000 clones, 70% to 90% of which show up once; approximately 3.4% is in the top ten. The TCR comes from a human donor with glioblastoma. Material: blood, obtained before dendritic cell vaccination.

CDR3 DNA: TGCGCCAGCAGCTTGGACAGGGTCAGAGAGACCCAGTACTTC. Protein sequence: CASSLDRVRETQYF. V is TRBV5-1 and J is TRBJ2-5; D might be TRBD1 (6 bases). This CDR3 region has 14 residues. From germline, CDR1 is SGHRS and CDR2 YFSETQ. V gave up 0 bases and J gave up 4 bases, with 10 bases separating them.